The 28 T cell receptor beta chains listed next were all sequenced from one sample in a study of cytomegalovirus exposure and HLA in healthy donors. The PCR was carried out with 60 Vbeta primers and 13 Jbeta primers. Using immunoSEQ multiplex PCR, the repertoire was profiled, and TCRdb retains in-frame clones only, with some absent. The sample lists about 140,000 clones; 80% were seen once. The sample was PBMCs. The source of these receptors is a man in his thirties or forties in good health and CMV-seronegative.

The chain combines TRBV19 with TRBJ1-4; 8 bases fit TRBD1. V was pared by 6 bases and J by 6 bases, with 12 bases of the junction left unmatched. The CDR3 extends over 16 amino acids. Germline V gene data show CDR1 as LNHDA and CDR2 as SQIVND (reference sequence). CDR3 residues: CASSEGPGQEYEKLFF. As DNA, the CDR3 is TGTGCCAGTAGCGAGGGACCGGGACAGGAGTATGAAAAACTGTTTTTT.

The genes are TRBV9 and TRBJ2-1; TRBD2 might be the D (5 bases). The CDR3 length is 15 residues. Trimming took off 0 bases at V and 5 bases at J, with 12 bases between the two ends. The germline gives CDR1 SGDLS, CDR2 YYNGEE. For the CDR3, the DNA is TGTGCCAGCAGCGTAGGGTTTAGCGACCACAATGAGCAGTTCTTC. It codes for CASSVGFSDHNEQFF.

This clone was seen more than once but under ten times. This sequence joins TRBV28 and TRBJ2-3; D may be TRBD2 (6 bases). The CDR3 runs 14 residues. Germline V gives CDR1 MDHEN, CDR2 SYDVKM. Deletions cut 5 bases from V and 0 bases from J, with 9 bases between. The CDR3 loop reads CASSGGTSTDTQYF. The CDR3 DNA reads TGTGCCAGCAGTGGGGGGACTAGCACAGATACGCAGTATTTT.

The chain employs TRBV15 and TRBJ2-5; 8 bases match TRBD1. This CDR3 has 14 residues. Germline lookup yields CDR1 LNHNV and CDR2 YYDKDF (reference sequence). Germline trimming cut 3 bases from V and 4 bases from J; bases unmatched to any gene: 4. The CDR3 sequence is CATSRGTGLETQYF. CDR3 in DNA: TGTGCCACCAGCAGGGGGACAGGATTAGAGACCCAGTACTTC.

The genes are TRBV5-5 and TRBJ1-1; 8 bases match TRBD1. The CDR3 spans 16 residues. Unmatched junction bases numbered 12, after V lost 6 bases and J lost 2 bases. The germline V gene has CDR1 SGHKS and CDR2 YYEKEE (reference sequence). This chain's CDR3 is CASTSGQGNLNTEAFF. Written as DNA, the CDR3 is TGTGCCAGCACCTCCGGACAGGGCAACTTAAACACTGAAGCTTTCTTT.

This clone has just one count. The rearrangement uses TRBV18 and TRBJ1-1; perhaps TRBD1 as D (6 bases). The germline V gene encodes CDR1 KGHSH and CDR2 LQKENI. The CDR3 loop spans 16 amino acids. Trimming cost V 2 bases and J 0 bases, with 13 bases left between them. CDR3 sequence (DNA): TGTGCCAGCTCACCAGCAGCCCAGGGGATGAACACTGAAGCTTTCTTT. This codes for CASSPAAQGMNTEAFF.

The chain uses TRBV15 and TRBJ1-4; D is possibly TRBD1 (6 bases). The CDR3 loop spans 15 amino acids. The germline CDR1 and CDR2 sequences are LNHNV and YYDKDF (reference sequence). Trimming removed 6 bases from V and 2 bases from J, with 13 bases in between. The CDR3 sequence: CATSNTGFTNEKLFF. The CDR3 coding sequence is TGTGCCACCAGTAATACAGGGTTTACTAATGAAAAACTGTTTTTT.

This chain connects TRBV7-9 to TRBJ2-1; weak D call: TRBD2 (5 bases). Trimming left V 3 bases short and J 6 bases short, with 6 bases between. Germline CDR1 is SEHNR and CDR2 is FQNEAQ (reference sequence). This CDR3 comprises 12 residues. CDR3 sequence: CASSFRGNEQFF. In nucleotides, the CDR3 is TGTGCCAGCAGCTTCCGGGGCAATGAGCAGTTCTTC.

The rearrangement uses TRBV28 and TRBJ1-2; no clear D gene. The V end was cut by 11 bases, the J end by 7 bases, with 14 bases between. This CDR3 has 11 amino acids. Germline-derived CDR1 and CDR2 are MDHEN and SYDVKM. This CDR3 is CAASRLGGYTF. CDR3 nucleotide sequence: TGTGCCGCCTCCCGCCTAGGTGGCTACACCTTC.

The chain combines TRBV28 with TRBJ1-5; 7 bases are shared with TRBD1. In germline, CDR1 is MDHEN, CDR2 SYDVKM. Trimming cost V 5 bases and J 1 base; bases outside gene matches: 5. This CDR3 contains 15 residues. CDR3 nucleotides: TGTGCCAGCAGTCATCCGGGACAGAGCAATCAGCCCCAGCATTTT. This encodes CASSHPGQSNQPQHF. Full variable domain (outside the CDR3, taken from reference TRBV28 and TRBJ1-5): DVKVTQSSRYLVKRTGEKVFLECVQDMDHENMFWYRQDPGLGLRLIYFSYDVKMKEKGDIPEGYSVSREKKERFSLILESASTNQTSMYLCASSHPGQSNQPQHFGDGTRLSIL.

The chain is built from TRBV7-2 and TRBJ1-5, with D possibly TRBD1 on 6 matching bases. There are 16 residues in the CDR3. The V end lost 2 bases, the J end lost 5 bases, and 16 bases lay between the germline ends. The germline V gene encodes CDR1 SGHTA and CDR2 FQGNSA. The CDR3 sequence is CASSLLGRGLDQPQHF. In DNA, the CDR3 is TGTGCCAGCAGCTTACTGGGCAGGGGCCTTGATCAGCCCCAGCATTTT.

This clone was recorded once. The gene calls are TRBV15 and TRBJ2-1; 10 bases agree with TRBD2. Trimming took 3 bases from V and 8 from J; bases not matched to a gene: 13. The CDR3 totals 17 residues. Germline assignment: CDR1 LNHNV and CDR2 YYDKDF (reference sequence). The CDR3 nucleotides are TGTGCCACCAGCAGGCAAACTCCGGGACTAGCGATCGATGAGCAGTTCTTC. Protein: CATSRQTPGLAIDEQFF.

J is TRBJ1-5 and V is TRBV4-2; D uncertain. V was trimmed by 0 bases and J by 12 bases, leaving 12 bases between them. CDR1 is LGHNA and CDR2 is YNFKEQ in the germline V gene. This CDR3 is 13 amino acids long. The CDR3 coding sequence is TGTGCCAGCAGCCAAGAGAGGCATAAACTCCAGCATTTT. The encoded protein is CASSQERHKLQHF.

The CDR3 DNA reads as TGTGCCAGCAGCTCAAGACAGGACTCCTCCTACAATGAGCAGTTCTTC. It yields the protein CASSSRQDSSYNEQFF. The rearrangement links TRBV5-4 to TRBJ2-1; D might be TRBD1 (6 bases). The CDR3 runs to 16 residues. Trimming pared 3 bases from V and 0 bases from J, leaving 13 bases between. Germline V gene data show CDR1 as SGHNT and CDR2 as YYREEE (reference sequence).

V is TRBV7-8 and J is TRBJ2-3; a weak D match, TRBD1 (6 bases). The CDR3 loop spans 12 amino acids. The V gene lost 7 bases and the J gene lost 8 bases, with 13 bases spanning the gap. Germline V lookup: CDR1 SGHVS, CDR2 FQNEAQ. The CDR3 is CASNKLGGTQYF. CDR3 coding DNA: TGTGCCAGCAACAAATTAGGGGGTACGCAGTATTTT.

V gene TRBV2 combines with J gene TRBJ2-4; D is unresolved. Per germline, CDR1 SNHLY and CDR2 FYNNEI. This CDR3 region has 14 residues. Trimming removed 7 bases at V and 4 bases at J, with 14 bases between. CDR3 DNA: TGTGCCAGCACCGAAGATACAGTGAAAAACATTCAGTACTTC. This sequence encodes CASTEDTVKNIQYF. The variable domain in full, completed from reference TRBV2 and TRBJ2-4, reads EPEVTQTPSHQVTQMGQEVILRCVPISNHLYFYWYRQILGQKVEFLVSFYNNEISEKSEIFDDQFSVERPDGSNFTLKIRSTKLEDSAMYFCASTEDTVKNIQYFGAGTRLSVL.

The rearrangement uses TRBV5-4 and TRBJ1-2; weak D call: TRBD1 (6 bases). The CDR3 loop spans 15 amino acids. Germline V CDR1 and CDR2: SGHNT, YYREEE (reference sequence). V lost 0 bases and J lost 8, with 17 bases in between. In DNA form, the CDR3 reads TGTGCCAGCAGCTTGGCCGGTTCAGGGGTAGGGGGCTACACCTTC. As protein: CASSLAGSGVGGYTF.

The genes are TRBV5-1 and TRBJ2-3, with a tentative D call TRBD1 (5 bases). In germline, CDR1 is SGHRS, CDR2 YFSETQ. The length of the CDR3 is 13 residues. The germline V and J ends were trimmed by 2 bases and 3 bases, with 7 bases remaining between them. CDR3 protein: CASSFRGTDTQYF. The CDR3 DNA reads TGCGCCAGCAGCTTTAGGGGAACAGATACGCAGTATTTT.

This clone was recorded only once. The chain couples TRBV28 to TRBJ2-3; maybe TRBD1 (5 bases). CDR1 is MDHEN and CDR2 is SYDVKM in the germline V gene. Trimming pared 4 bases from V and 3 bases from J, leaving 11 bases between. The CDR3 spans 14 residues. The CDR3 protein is CASSSSRVTDTQYF. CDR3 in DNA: TGTGCCAGCAGTTCCTCCAGGGTTACAGATACGCAGTATTTT.

The CDR3 DNA is TGTGCCAGCAGCCTTGGGGCTGGGCACACTGAAGCTTTCTTT. As protein: CASSLGAGHTEAFF. V and J are TRBV7-9 and TRBJ1-1; perhaps TRBD1 as D (5 bases). Trimming removed 5 bases from V and 3 bases from J, with 13 bases in between. This CDR3 is built from 14 residues. CDR1 and CDR2 from the germline V gene are SEHNR and FQNEAQ (reference sequence).

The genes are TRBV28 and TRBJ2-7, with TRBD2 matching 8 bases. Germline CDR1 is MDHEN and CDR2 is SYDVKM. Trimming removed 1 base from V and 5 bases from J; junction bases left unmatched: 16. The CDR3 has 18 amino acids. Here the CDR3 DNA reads TGTGCCAGCAGTTTATTAATGGGTGGGCGGGAGGATTTCCACGAGCAGTACTTC. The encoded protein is CASSLLMGGREDFHEQYF.

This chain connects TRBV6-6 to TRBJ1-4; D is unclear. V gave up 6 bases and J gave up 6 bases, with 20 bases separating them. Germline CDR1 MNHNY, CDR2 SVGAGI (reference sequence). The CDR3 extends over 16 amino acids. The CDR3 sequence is CASSYSAFATYEKLFF. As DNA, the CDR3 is TGTGCCAGCAGCTACAGTGCCTTTGCGACATATGAAAAACTGTTTTTT.

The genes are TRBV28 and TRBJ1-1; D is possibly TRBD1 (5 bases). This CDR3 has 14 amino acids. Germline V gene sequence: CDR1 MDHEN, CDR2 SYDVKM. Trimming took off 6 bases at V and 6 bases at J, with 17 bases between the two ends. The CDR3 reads CASSPQGWAPEAFF. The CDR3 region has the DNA TGTGCCAGCAGCCCCCAGGGATGGGCACCTGAAGCTTTCTTT.

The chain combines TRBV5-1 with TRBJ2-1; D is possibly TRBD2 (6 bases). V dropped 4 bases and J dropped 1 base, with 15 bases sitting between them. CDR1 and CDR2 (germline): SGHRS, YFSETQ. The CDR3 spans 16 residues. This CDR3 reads CASSAVGLSSYNEQFF. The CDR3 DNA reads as TGCGCCAGCAGCGCGGTGGGACTTTCATCCTACAATGAGCAGTTCTTC.

This CDR3 reads CASSFGGGLETQYF. For the CDR3, the DNA is TGTGCCAGCAGTTTTGGGGGGGGACTCGAGACCCAGTACTTC. The genes are TRBV28 and TRBJ2-5, with 7 bases lining up with TRBD2. This CDR3 is 14 amino acids long. Trimming took 3 bases from V and 5 from J; bases not matched to a gene: 6. CDR1 is MDHEN and CDR2 is SYDVKM in the germline V gene.

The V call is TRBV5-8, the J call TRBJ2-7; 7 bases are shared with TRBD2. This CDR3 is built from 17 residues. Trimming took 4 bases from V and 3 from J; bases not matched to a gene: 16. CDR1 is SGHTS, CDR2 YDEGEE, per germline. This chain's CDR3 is CASSVTSVSSWVYEQYF. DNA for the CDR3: TGTGCCAGCAGCGTTACTAGCGTCTCGTCTTGGGTCTACGAGCAGTACTTC.

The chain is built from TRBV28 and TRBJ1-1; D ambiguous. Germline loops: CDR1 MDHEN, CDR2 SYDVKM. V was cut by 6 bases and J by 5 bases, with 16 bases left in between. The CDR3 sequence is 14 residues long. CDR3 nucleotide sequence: TGTGCCAGCAGGGAATCGGGGAAGAAGACTGAAGCTTTCTTT. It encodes CASRESGKKTEAFF.

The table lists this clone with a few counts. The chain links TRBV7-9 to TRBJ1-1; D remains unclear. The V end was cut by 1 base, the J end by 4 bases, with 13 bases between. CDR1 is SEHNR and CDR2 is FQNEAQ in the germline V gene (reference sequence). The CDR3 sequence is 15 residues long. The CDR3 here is CASSLGRGLTTEAFF. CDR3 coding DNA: TGTGCCAGCAGCTTAGGTCGGGGATTGACCACTGAAGCTTTCTTT.